Listed here are 24 T cell receptor beta chains from one sample, sequenced in a study of T cell repertoires and Cas9 in healthy adults. Clones were sequenced by immunoSEQ multiplex PCR, and TCRdb holds only the in-frame ones, with some missing. The top ten hold under 2% of the sample, which has about 22,000 clones, about 90% seen once. Material for sequencing was CD4+ effector T cells (CD127+, CD25-, CD137-, CD154-) from PBMCs; culture status not recorded. The receptors were sampled from a human donor in good health.

This clone was counted between two and nine times. The chain recombines TRBV6-6 with TRBJ1-3, with 7 bases fitting TRBD1. V was clipped by 2 bases and J by 2 bases; unmatched bases: 3. This CDR3 is built from 15 residues. CDR1 MNHNY and CDR2 SVGAGI come from the germline V gene (reference sequence). This CDR3 reads CASSYTGVTGNTIYF. For the CDR3, the DNA is TGTGCCAGCAGTTACACAGGGGTTACTGGAAACACCATATATTTT.

The V gene is TRBV20-1, the J gene TRBJ2-5; 7 bases are a match to TRBD1. Unmatched junction bases numbered 3, after V lost 6 bases and J lost 5 bases. This CDR3 comprises 11 residues. Germline loops: CDR1 DFQATT, CDR2 SNEGSKA (reference sequence). This CDR3 is CSAVQGETQYF. The CDR3 coding sequence is TGCAGTGCAGTACAGGGGGAGACCCAGTACTTC.

The rearrangement uses TRBV4-1 and TRBJ2-5, with TRBD2 matching 13 bases. CDR1 is MGHRA, CDR2 YSYEKL, per germline. V trimming: 6 bases; J trimming: 4 bases; junction bases outside the gene matches: 2. The CDR3 spans 14 residues. CDR3 nucleotide sequence: TGCGCCAGCAGACTAGCGGGGGGGCCAGAGACCCAGTACTTC. This sequence encodes CASRLAGGPETQYF.

The V call is TRBV28, the J call TRBJ1-5; 7 nucleotides match TRBD1. The CDR3 covers 13 residues. Germline V gene data show CDR1 as MDHEN and CDR2 as SYDVKM. V dropped 10 bases and J dropped 5; count of bases not matched to a gene: 8. Here the CDR3 reads CATMGQGDQPQHF. The DNA for the CDR3 is TGTGCCACCATGGGGCAGGGGGATCAGCCCCAGCATTTT.

CDR3 coding DNA: TGTGCCAGCTCCCGCGGGACTAGCGGAGGAGAGACCCAGTACTTC. Its translation is CASSRGTSGGETQYF. The V call is TRBV18, the J call TRBJ2-5, with TRBD2 identical over 11 bases. Germline values: CDR1 KGHSH, CDR2 LQKENI. V trimming: 6 bases; J trimming: 4 bases; junction bases outside the gene matches: 7. This CDR3 region has 15 residues.

CDR3 DNA: TGCGCCAGCAGCCGCACCCCCACAGAACAAGAGACCCAGTACTTC. This codes for CASSRTPTEQETQYF. The chain links TRBV4-1 to TRBJ2-5; D ambiguous. The CDR3 contains 15 residues. Per germline, CDR1 MGHRA and CDR2 YSYEKL. The ends were cut back, 4 bases at V and 2 bases at J, with 14 bases in the middle.

The chain carries TRBV6-6 and TRBJ1-4, with D possibly matching TRBD1 (5 bases). This CDR3 comprises 12 residues. In germline, CDR1 is MNHNY, CDR2 SVGAGI (reference sequence). V was pared by 4 bases and J by 7 bases, with 7 bases between. CDR3 protein: CASSWTTEKLFF. Written as DNA, the CDR3 is TGTGCCAGCAGTTGGACAACTGAAAAACTGTTTTTT.

This clone was observed once. The rearrangement uses TRBV9 and TRBJ1-1; the D is unclear. The CDR3 spans 13 residues. V was pared by 4 bases and J by 5 bases, with 12 bases between. CDR1 is SGDLS, CDR2 YYNGEE, per germline. CDR3 coding DNA: TGTGCCAGCAGCCCCCATCCGGGGACTGAAGCTTTCTTT. Its translation: CASSPHPGTEAFF.

The chain recombines TRBV5-1 with TRBJ2-1; D unclear. Germline V lookup: CDR1 SGHRS, CDR2 YFSETQ. This CDR3 spans 15 amino acids. Deletions cut 5 bases from V and 1 base from J, with 13 bases between. CDR3 in DNA: TGCGCCAGCAGTCGTGATTCTGGTTCCTACAATGAGCAGTTCTTC. This codes for CASSRDSGSYNEQFF.

This chain connects TRBV2 to TRBJ2-7; 9 bases map to TRBD1. Trimming at V came to 6 bases and at J to 7 bases, leaving 7 bases not matched to a gene. Germline CDR1 and CDR2: SNHLY and FYNNEI. The CDR3 totals 13 residues. In DNA form, the CDR3 reads TGTGCCAGCAGGGGGACAGGGCCTTGGGAGCAGTACTTC. Amino acids: CASRGTGPWEQYF.

V usage is TRBV6-1 and J usage is TRBJ1-2; 7 positions agree with TRBD1. The CDR3 sequence is 15 residues long. The V and J ends lost 2 bases and 6 bases, in that order; junction bases with no gene match: 9. Germline V CDR1 and CDR2: MNHNS, SASEGT. The chain's CDR3 is CASSESAGGKNGYTF. In DNA, the CDR3 is TGTGCCAGCAGTGAAAGCGCAGGGGGTAAGAATGGCTACACCTTC.

V is TRBV28 and J is TRBJ1-1; no clear D. The V and J ends lost 9 bases and 6 bases respectively, with 11 bases between them. This CDR3 spans 11 amino acids. Germline V CDR1 and CDR2: MDHEN, SYDVKM. The CDR3: CASHMESEAFF. CDR3 in DNA: TGTGCCAGTCATATGGAGTCTGAAGCTTTCTTT.

The J gene is TRBJ1-4, the V gene TRBV28, with D perhaps TRBD1 (6 bases). V was shortened by 5 bases and J by 3 bases, with 13 bases between the two germline ends. CDR3 length: 15 amino acids. The germline V gene encodes CDR1 MDHEN and CDR2 SYDVKM. CDR3: CASSPDRTANEKLFF. The CDR3 region has the DNA TGTGCCAGCAGTCCCGACAGGACGGCTAATGAAAAACTGTTTTTT. The full variable domain, its missing parts supplied by reference TRBV28 and TRBJ1-4, is DVKVTQSSRYLVKRTGEKVFLECVQDMDHENMFWYRQDPGLGLRLIYFSYDVKMKEKGDIPEGYSVSREKKERFSLILESASTNQTSMYLCASSPDRTANEKLFFGSGTQLSVL.

The chain has TRBV14 and TRBJ1-6, with D possibly TRBD1 on 5 matching bases. Germline-derived CDR1 and CDR2 are SGHDN and FVKESK. The ends were cut back, 4 bases at V and 2 bases at J, with 6 bases in the middle. This CDR3 is built from 14 residues. This CDR3 reads CASSRTPYNSPLHF. The CDR3 nucleotides read TGTGCCAGCAGCCGGACACCCTATAATTCACCCCTCCACTTT.

Points on this clone: Sequence at one end of the junction differs from germline and may be a read error. V and J are TRBV5-1 and TRBJ1-1, with D unclear. Germline CDR1 reads SGHRS; CDR2 reads YFSETQ. The CDR3 loop spans 16 amino acids. The CDR3, as DNA: TGTGCCAGCAGCTTGTACAGAGCCCTCATGAACACTGAAGCTTTCTTT. This sequence encodes CASSLYRALMNTEAFF. The whole variable domain, filled in from reference TRBV5-1 and TRBJ1-1, reads KAGVTQTPRYLIKTRGQQVTLSCSPISGHRSVSWYQQTPGQGLQFLFEYFSETQRNKGNFPGRFSGRQFSNSRSEMNVSTLELGDSALYLCASSLYRALMNTEAFFGQGTRLTVV.

In its sample, this clone was seen once. The chain employs TRBV19 and TRBJ1-2; no definite D call. Germline loops: CDR1 LNHDA, CDR2 SQIVND (reference sequence). V shed 6 bases and J shed 4 bases, with 12 bases lying between them. This CDR3 has 13 amino acids. As DNA, the CDR3 is TGTGCCAGTAGCCCCCTACCGGTCTATGGCTACACCTTC. This encodes CASSPLPVYGYTF. Together with reference TRBV19 and TRBJ1-2, the CDR3 gives the full variable domain: DGGITQSPKYLFRKEGQNVTLSCEQNLNHDAMYWYRQDPGQGLRLIYYSQIVNDFQKGDIAEGYSVSREKKESFPLTVTSAQKNPTAFYLCASSPLPVYGYTFGSGTRLTVV.

The chain couples TRBV28 to TRBJ1-6; D is ambiguous. The CDR3 consists of 12 residues. Looked up from germline, CDR1 is MDHEN and CDR2 is SYDVKM. V gave up 8 bases and J gave up 12 bases, with 14 bases separating them. CDR3 residues: CASFGPNIPLHF. CDR3 bases: TGTGCCAGCTTCGGACCCAACATACCCCTCCACTTT.

The chain employs TRBV2 and TRBJ1-1; TRBD1 aligns across 10 bases. CDR1 is SNHLY and CDR2 is FYNNEI in the germline V gene. V dropped 7 bases and J dropped 8; count of bases not matched to a gene: 16. The CDR3 contains 16 residues. CDR3 sequence reads: CASTVSSGQGQGEAFF. CDR3 DNA sequence: TGTGCCAGCACCGTTTCATCGGGACAGGGGCAGGGGGAAGCTTTCTTT.

The chain couples TRBV18 to TRBJ1-6; the D is unclear. The length of the CDR3 is 13 residues. From germline, CDR1 is KGHSH and CDR2 LQKENI. Trimming took 4 bases from V and 10 from J, leaving 11 bases between them. The CDR3 nucleotides are TGTGCCAGCTCACGCTCCGGGAACTCACCCCTCCACTTT. It specifies CASSRSGNSPLHF.

This clone has only one observation. This chain joins TRBV19 and TRBJ2-2; D gene ambiguous. This CDR3 spans 11 amino acids. V shed 10 bases and J shed 6 bases, with 9 bases lying between them. Germline-derived CDR1 and CDR2 are LNHDA and SQIVND (reference sequence). The CDR3 DNA sequence: TGTGCCACAAGGAATTCCGGGGAGCTGTTTTTT. Protein product: CATRNSGELFF.

The rearrangement joins TRBV9 to TRBJ2-7, with a tentative D call TRBD1 (6 bases). CDR1 and CDR2 from the germline V gene are SGDLS and YYNGEE. CDR3 length: 14 amino acids. The V end was cut by 5 bases, the J end by 1 base, with 13 bases between. In DNA, the CDR3 is TGTGCCAGCAGTACAACAGGGTCATCCTACGAGCAGTACTTC. Translating it yields CASSTTGSSYEQYF.

The rearrangement joins TRBV10-3 to TRBJ2-2; 8 bases are shared with TRBD2. CDR1 is ENHRY, CDR2 SYGVKD, per germline. The CDR3 length is 14 residues. Unmatched junction bases numbered 5, after V lost 8 bases and J lost 3 bases. The DNA of the CDR3 is TGTGCCATCTCGGCGCGGGAGGACACCGGGGAGCTGTTTTTT. Translated: CAISAREDTGELFF.

The chain links TRBV9 to TRBJ2-3; 7 positions match TRBD2. Germline assignment: CDR1 SGDLS and CDR2 YYNGEE. This CDR3 spans 15 amino acids. Trimming removed 2 bases from V and 1 base from J; junction bases left unmatched: 4. The DNA of the CDR3 is TGTGCCAGCAGCGTTGGGACTACTCGCACAGATACGCAGTATTTT. It yields the protein CASSVGTTRTDTQYF.

This clone was seen just once. This chain links TRBV6-5 with TRBJ1-2; D is unresolved. The V and J ends lost 3 bases and 7 bases respectively, with 6 bases between them. The CDR3 is made up of 11 amino acids. Germline V gives CDR1 MNHEY, CDR2 SVGAGI. The CDR3 protein is CASSYSAGYTF. Written as DNA, the CDR3 is TGTGCCAGCAGTTATTCCGCTGGCTACACCTTC.